This passage covers 26 T cell receptor beta chains from one sample sequenced in a study of beta chain features in type 1 diabetes. Since all of the isolated RNA was reverse transcribed, expressed TCRB transcripts were what got sequenced. Only in-frame clones appear in the TCRdb table, and some are missing; sequencing was by immunoSEQ multiplex PCR. The profile shows 900,000 or so clones, about a sixth of them singletons. Source material: naive CD4+ T cells from blood. These receptors were collected from a young woman in good health.

There are a few counts of this clone. The chain employs TRBV2 and TRBJ1-1; D uncertain. The CDR3 loop spans 13 amino acids. The V end lost 1 base, the J end lost 5 bases, and 8 bases lay between the germline ends. Germline CDR1 SNHLY, CDR2 FYNNEI. CDR3 coding DNA: TGTGCCAGCAGTGAAGAGGTTCGAACTGAAGCTTTCTTT. As protein: CASSEEVRTEAFF.

V and J are TRBV6-1 and TRBJ2-3; D is ambiguous. The germline CDR1 and CDR2 sequences are MNHNS and SASEGT. The CDR3 sequence is 12 residues long. Trimming pared 8 bases from V and 2 bases from J, leaving 8 bases between. The CDR3 DNA sequence: TGTGCCAGCCGGTCGTTCACAGATACGCAGTATTTT. Translation: CASRSFTDTQYF.

This clone has a handful of counts. V usage is TRBV27 and J usage is TRBJ1-2; weak D call: TRBD1 (6 bases). V gave up 4 bases and J gave up 7 bases, with 25 bases separating them. Germline CDR1 reads MNHEY; CDR2 reads SMNVEV (reference sequence). This CDR3 is built from 17 residues. This CDR3 is CASSWGQGTILNGGYTF. CDR3 coding DNA: TGTGCCAGCAGTTGGGGGCAGGGAACTATATTGAACGGTGGCTACACCTTC.

The rearrangement uses TRBV4-3 and TRBJ2-2, with D possibly called TRBD1 or TRBD2 (5 bases each). The V end was cut by 2 bases, the J end by 6 bases, with 13 bases between. Germline CDR1 and CDR2: LGHNA and YSLEER. There are 15 residues in the CDR3. The CDR3 reads CASSQPWDGAGELFF. DNA for the CDR3: TGCGCCAGCAGCCAACCCTGGGACGGGGCCGGGGAGCTGTTTTTT.

This chain uses TRBV19 with TRBJ1-2, with D perhaps TRBD1 (6 bases). The CDR3 loop spans 13 amino acids. Germline V gene data show CDR1 as LNHDA and CDR2 as SQIVND (reference sequence). Trimming left V 4 bases short and J 6 bases short, with 12 bases between. Here the CDR3 reads CASSTGTRNGYTF. The CDR3 DNA reads as TGTGCCAGTAGTACCGGGACAAGAAATGGCTACACCTTC.

This clone has only a few counts. The rearrangement links TRBV28 to TRBJ2-6; D unresolved. V shed 10 bases and J shed 0 bases, with 7 bases lying between them. The CDR3 is made up of 13 amino acids. CDR1 is MDHEN and CDR2 is SYDVKM in the germline V gene. The CDR3: CATLFSGANVLTF. As DNA, the CDR3 is TGTGCCACCTTATTCTCTGGGGCCAACGTCCTGACTTTC. Supplemented by reference TRBV28 and TRBJ2-6, the full variable domain reads DVKVTQSSRYLVKRTGEKVFLECVQDMDHENMFWYRQDPGLGLRLIYFSYDVKMKEKGDIPEGYSVSREKKERFSLILESASTNQTSMYLCATLFSGANVLTFGAGSRLTVL.

V and J are TRBV7-2 and TRBJ1-4; D gene ambiguous. Deletions cut 5 bases from V and 3 bases from J, with 13 bases between. The CDR3 loop spans 15 amino acids. From germline, CDR1 is SGHTA and CDR2 FQGNSA. The CDR3 is CASSPYLGANEKLFF. CDR3 DNA sequence: TGTGCCAGCAGCCCATATCTGGGCGCTAATGAAAAACTGTTTTTT.

The gene calls are TRBV5-5 and TRBJ1-5, with a possible D match to TRBD1 (5 bases). Germline lookup yields CDR1 SGHKS and CDR2 YYEKEE (reference sequence). Trimming removed 1 base at V and 1 base at J, with 15 bases between. The CDR3 covers 17 residues. CDR3 sequence: CASSLRAGVISNQPQHF. CDR3 sequence (DNA): TGTGCCAGCAGCTTGCGGGCGGGGGTTATCAGCAATCAGCCCCAGCATTTT.

This clone appeared once. The chain recombines TRBV4-3 with TRBJ1-2, with no clear D. Germline CDR1 and CDR2: LGHNA and YSLEER. Trimming pared 0 bases from V and 6 bases from J, leaving 20 bases between. The CDR3 runs 17 residues. Here the CDR3 DNA reads TGCGCCAGCAGCCAAGAGAGCCTGACCACAGAATATAATGGCTACACCTTC. Translation gives CASSQESLTTEYNGYTF.

There are a few counts of this clone. The chain joins TRBV7-8 to TRBJ2-1; 8 positions match TRBD1. J was trimmed by 1 base and V by 1 base; bases with no gene match: 12. CDR1 is SGHVS, CDR2 FQNEAQ, per germline. The CDR3 is 19 amino acids. The CDR3 DNA follows: TGTGCCAGCAGCTTAGGCCGGACAGGGATAAGGGCATCCTACAATGAGCAGTTCTTC. Its protein is CASSLGRTGIRASYNEQFF.

This clone was observed a handful of times. This chain uses TRBV9 with TRBJ2-7; TRBD1 agrees at 9 bases. The V gene's germline CDR1 is SGDLS and CDR2 YYNGEE. V dropped 3 bases and J dropped 6; count of bases not matched to a gene: 7. The CDR3 consists of 14 residues. CDR3 sequence reads: CASSAGQGSFEQYF. The CDR3 DNA follows: TGTGCCAGCAGCGCCGGACAGGGGTCTTTCGAGCAGTACTTC.

This clone was recorded a few times. The gene calls are TRBV4-3 and TRBJ1-3, with 8 bases lining up with TRBD1. Per the germline V gene, CDR1 is LGHNA and CDR2 is YSLEER. V was clipped by 3 bases and J by 2 bases; unmatched bases: 6. The CDR3 is 16 residues long. The CDR3 sequence is CASSHLGQVTGNTIYF. The DNA of the CDR3 is TGCGCCAGCAGCCACCTGGGACAGGTGACTGGAAACACCATATATTTT.

Worth noting for this clone: A junction end diverges from the germline sequence, so it may reflect a read error. V gene TRBV7-2 combines with J gene TRBJ2-7; 7 bases map to TRBD2. Looked up from germline, CDR1 is SGHTA and CDR2 is FQGNSA. This CDR3 is built from 13 residues. The CDR3 DNA reads as TGTGCCAGCAGCTTAGTTTTGCGGGAGCCGCCGGACTTC. Its translation is CASSLVLREPPDF.

This clone was counted a few times. The rearrangement joins TRBV28 to TRBJ1-5; D remains unclear. This CDR3 is 14 amino acids long. V shed 8 bases and J shed 7 bases, with 18 bases lying between them. The V gene's germline CDR1 is MDHEN and CDR2 SYDVKM. The CDR3 DNA is TGTGCCAGCTCCTCTTCGGGTCTAGGGCAGCCCCAGCATTTT. Protein sequence: CASSSSGLGQPQHF.

The rearrangement links TRBV19 to TRBJ1-2; TRBD1 agrees at 7 bases. Germline loops: CDR1 LNHDA, CDR2 SQIVND (reference sequence). V dropped 5 bases and J dropped 7; count of bases not matched to a gene: 4. The CDR3 contains 12 residues. In DNA form, the CDR3 reads TGTGCCAGTAGTCCCAGACAGGGTGGCTACACCTTC. Encoded protein: CASSPRQGGYTF.

V gene TRBV5-1 combines with J gene TRBJ2-2, with D perhaps assigned TRBD1 or TRBD2 (5 bases each). CDR1 is SGHRS and CDR2 is YFSETQ in the germline V gene. With 4 bases removed from V and 3 bases from J, the gap between germline ends came to 19 bases. The CDR3 is 17 amino acids. The CDR3 reads CASSLVAGPGDTGELFF. The CDR3 coding sequence is TGCGCCAGCAGCCTCGTGGCAGGGCCCGGGGACACCGGGGAGCTGTTTTTT.

The chain is built from TRBV7-9 and TRBJ1-1; D not certain. Trimming stripped 7 bases from V and 2 bases from J, with 11 bases between. Germline CDR1 is SEHNR and CDR2 is FQNEAQ (reference sequence). The CDR3 has 13 residues. The CDR3 sequence is CASTGPRNTEAFF. The CDR3 DNA is TGTGCCAGCACTGGACCGAGAAACACTGAAGCTTTCTTT.

In this sample, this clone turned up a few times. The chain has TRBV2 and TRBJ2-5; 9 positions agree with TRBD1. The CDR3 extends over 15 amino acids. With V trimmed by 4 bases and J by 5 bases, 8 bases remained unmatched. Germline assignment: CDR1 SNHLY and CDR2 FYNNEI. CDR3 protein: CASSGTGVEGETQYF. CDR3 coding DNA: TGTGCCAGCAGTGGGACAGGGGTGGAAGGGGAGACCCAGTACTTC.

This clone turned up a few times. The chain couples TRBV7-9 to TRBJ1-1; tentative D call: TRBD1 (6 bases). In germline, CDR1 is SEHNR, CDR2 FQNEAQ (reference sequence). The CDR3 contains 15 residues. Trimming took off 4 bases at V and 2 bases at J, with 14 bases between the two ends. This chain's CDR3 is CASSSTGTTNTEAFF. The CDR3 region has the DNA TGTGCCAGCAGCTCAACCGGGACAACAAACACTGAAGCTTTCTTT.

Of note for this clone: The same CDR3 arises from other DNA sequences in this sample as well. The chain has TRBV18 and TRBJ2-5; no clear D gene. Germline loops: CDR1 KGHSH, CDR2 LQKENI. CDR3 length equals 13 residues. Trimming left V 2 bases short and J 1 base short, with 5 bases between. CDR3 loop: CASSPGLQETQYF. CDR3 bases: TGTGCCAGCTCACCAGGGCTCCAAGAGACCCAGTACTTC. Supplemented by reference TRBV18 and TRBJ2-5, the full variable domain reads NAGVMQNPRHLVRRRGQEARLRCSPMKGHSHVYWYRQLPEEGLKFMVYLQKENIIDESGMPKERFSAEFPKEGPSILRIQQVVRGDSAAYFCASSPGLQETQYFGPGTRLLVL.

This chain links TRBV5-6 with TRBJ2-1, with no clear D. V lost 0 bases and J lost 4, with 14 bases in between. The CDR3 extends over 16 amino acids. CDR1 is SGHDT, CDR2 YYEEEE, per germline. CDR3 coding DNA: TGTGCCAGCAGCTTGGTCGAACTACGATCGTACAATGAGCAGTTCTTC. As protein: CASSLVELRSYNEQFF.

The table lists this clone with a few counts. The chain recombines TRBV9 with TRBJ1-4; D gene unclear. This CDR3 has 15 residues. Germline V gives CDR1 SGDLS, CDR2 YYNGEE. V was shortened by 0 bases and J by 5 bases, with 11 bases between the two germline ends. The CDR3 spells CASSVGAVGNEKLFF. The CDR3 coding sequence is TGTGCCAGCAGCGTAGGGGCAGTGGGGAATGAAAAACTGTTTTTT.

Remarks on this clone: The same CDR3 arises from other DNA sequences in this sample as well. This rearrangement joins TRBV18 to TRBJ2-5; D gene unclear. Germline V gives CDR1 KGHSH, CDR2 LQKENI. CDR3 size: 12 residues. V was clipped by 2 bases and J by 5 bases, with 6 bases between them. The CDR3 reads CASSPDGETQYF. The DNA for the CDR3 is TGTGCCAGCTCACCAGATGGGGAGACCCAGTACTTC.

The table lists this clone with a few counts. The rearrangement uses TRBV27 and TRBJ1-4; D is perhaps TRBD1 (5 bases). Germline V gives CDR1 MNHEY, CDR2 SMNVEV (reference sequence). This CDR3 comprises 14 residues. With 8 bases removed from V and 5 bases from J, the gap between germline ends came to 15 bases. The CDR3 region is CASGTDGRNEKLFF. CDR3 bases: TGTGCCAGCGGGACCGACGGAAGAAATGAAAAACTGTTTTTT.

The chain uses TRBV4-2 and TRBJ2-3, with 11 bases fitting TRBD2. Germline loops: CDR1 LGHNA, CDR2 YNFKEQ. With V trimmed by 4 bases and J by 3 bases, 6 bases remained unmatched. CDR3 size: 16 residues. CDR3 bases: TGTGCCAGCAGCCGTAGCGGGAGGGTTGGGACAGATACGCAGTATTTT. Encoded protein: CASSRSGRVGTDTQYF.

The sample holds a few counts of this clone. This chain joins TRBV18 and TRBJ2-1; D gene uncertain. This CDR3 contains 15 residues. V was trimmed by 1 base and J by 5 bases, leaving 12 bases between them. Germline V CDR1 and CDR2: KGHSH, LQKENI. CDR3 DNA: TGTGCCAGCTCACCACGTATTGACGCCCACAATGAGCAGTTCTTC. It is translated as CASSPRIDAHNEQFF.